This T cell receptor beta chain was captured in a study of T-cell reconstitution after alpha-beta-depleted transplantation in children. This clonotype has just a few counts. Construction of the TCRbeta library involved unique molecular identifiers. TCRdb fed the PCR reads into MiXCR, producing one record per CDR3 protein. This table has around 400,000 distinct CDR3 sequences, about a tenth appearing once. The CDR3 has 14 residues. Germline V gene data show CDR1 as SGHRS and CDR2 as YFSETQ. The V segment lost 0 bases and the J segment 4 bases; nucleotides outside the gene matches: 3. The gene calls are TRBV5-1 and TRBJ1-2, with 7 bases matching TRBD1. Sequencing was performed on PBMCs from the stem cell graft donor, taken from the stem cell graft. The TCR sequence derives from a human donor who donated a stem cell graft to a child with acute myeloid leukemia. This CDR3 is CASSLGGDSYGYTF. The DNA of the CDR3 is TGCGCCAGCAGCTTGGGGGGGGACAGCTATGGCTACACCTTC.